A selection of T cell receptor beta chains follows, all from one sample in a study of OX40 agonist ivuxolimab in advanced cancers. The assay was immunoSEQ multiplex PCR, and TCRdb's table has in-frame clones only and misses some. The table records 15,000 to 20,000 clones, about four fifths of them present only once. This specimen consisted of CD4+ or CD8+ T cells sorted from blood, obtained in a trial of the OX40 agonist ivuxolimab. Receptors originate from an adult with an advanced solid tumor such as melanoma, head and neck, liver or kidney cancer. The CDR3 runs from the conserved cysteine through the conserved F or W. D genes are given only for firm matches. Clone size is given for some rows only: seen once, a few or many times, or a class if the clone is expanded.

CDR3nt: TGTGCCAGCAGTGAAAAAAGTGAACCGATTAATGAAAAACTGTTTTTT; CDR3aa: CASSEKSEPINEKLFF; j_gene: TRBJ1-4; abundance: -; v_gene: TRBV25-1; d_gene: -; len: 16
CDR3nt: TGTGCCAGCAGCTTAGACGACAGATGGGGGGCCCAAGAGACCCAGTACTTC; CDR3aa: CASSLDDRWGAQETQYF; j_gene: TRBJ2-5; abundance: -; v_gene: TRBV7-6; d_gene: -; len: 17
CDR3nt: TGTGCCAGCAGCTACGGAAAGCGCCAGGGGGTTTTCCCACCCCTCCACTTT; CDR3aa: CASSYGKRQGVFPPLHF; j_gene: TRBJ1-6; abundance: -; v_gene: TRBV7-9; d_gene: TRBD1; len: 17
CDR3nt: TGTGTGGTGAAAGGACTAACCTACGAGCAGTACTTC; CDR3aa: CVVKGLTYEQYF; j_gene: TRBJ2-7; abundance: -; v_gene: TRBV7-9; d_gene: -; len: 12
CDR3nt: TGTGCCACCAGCAGAGATTCCCTAGCGGGGGGCTCCCAAGAGACCCAGTACTTC; CDR3aa: CATSRDSLAGGSQETQYF; j_gene: TRBJ2-5; abundance: -; v_gene: TRBV15; d_gene: TRBD2; len: 18
CDR3nt: TGTGCCAGCAGCGCCTCCGCGGGACAGTTCTACGAGCAGTACTTC; CDR3aa: CASSASAGQFYEQYF; j_gene: TRBJ2-7; abundance: -; v_gene: TRBV9; d_gene: -; len: 15
CDR3nt: TGTGCCAGCAGGACTAGCGGGGGCCCTAACCAAGAGACCCAGTACTTC; CDR3aa: CASRTSGGPNQETQYF; j_gene: TRBJ2-5; abundance: -; v_gene: TRBV2; d_gene: TRBD2; len: 16
CDR3nt: TGCGCCAGCAGCCGACCGGGACAGGAGATCTCTGGAAACACCATATATTTT; CDR3aa: CASSRPGQEISGNTIYF; j_gene: TRBJ1-3; abundance: -; v_gene: TRBV4-1; d_gene: TRBD1; len: 17
CDR3nt: TGTGCCAGCAGCCGTCTACAGGGGGCCGATGGCTACACCTTC; CDR3aa: CASSRLQGADGYTF; j_gene: TRBJ1-2; abundance: -; v_gene: TRBV6-5; d_gene: TRBD1; len: 14
CDR3nt: TGTGCCAGCAGTTTTTACAGGAATCCGGTGCAGTTCTTC; CDR3aa: CASSFYRNPVQFF; j_gene: TRBJ2-1; abundance: -; v_gene: TRBV27; d_gene: -; len: 13
CDR3nt: TGTGCCAGCAGCTTGGCAGTTAGCGGGAGCTACGAGCAGTACTTC; CDR3aa: CASSLAVSGSYEQYF; j_gene: TRBJ2-7; abundance: -; v_gene: TRBV5-4; d_gene: TRBD2; len: 15
CDR3nt: TGTGCCAGCAGCTCCTCTGTTGCGGGGGGGCAGCTTGAGCAGTTCTTC; CDR3aa: CASSSSVAGGQLEQFF; j_gene: TRBJ2-1; abundance: -; v_gene: TRBV11-2; d_gene: TRBD2; len: 16
CDR3nt: TGTGCCATCAGTGAGTCGGGATACTACAATGAGCAGTTCTTC; CDR3aa: CAISESGYYNEQFF; j_gene: TRBJ2-1; abundance: -; v_gene: TRBV10-3; d_gene: -; len: 14
CDR3nt: TGTGCCAGCAGCTTAGGAGTAGGGACAGGCTACCAAGAGACCCAGTACTTC; CDR3aa: CASSLGVGTGYQETQYF; j_gene: TRBJ2-5; abundance: -; v_gene: TRBV7-2; d_gene: TRBD1; len: 17
CDR3nt: TGTGCCAGCAGCTTAGGCCCCCCGACAGGCCAAGAGACCCAGTACTTC; CDR3aa: CASSLGPPTGQETQYF; j_gene: TRBJ2-5; abundance: -; v_gene: TRBV5-4; d_gene: -; len: 16
CDR3nt: TGTGCCAGCTCACCTGTTCTGGGTAATGAGCAGTTCTTC; CDR3aa: CASSPVLGNEQFF; j_gene: TRBJ2-1; abundance: -; v_gene: TRBV18; d_gene: -; len: 13
CDR3nt: TGTGCCAGCAGCTTAGTGGATGGTTTTACCGGGGAGCTGTTTTTT; CDR3aa: CASSLVDGFTGELFF; j_gene: TRBJ2-2; abundance: -; v_gene: TRBV7-6; d_gene: -; len: 15
CDR3nt: TGTGCCAGCACCTTGGCGGCCGGGGGCTATAATTCACCCCTCCACTTT; CDR3aa: CASTLAAGGYNSPLHF; j_gene: TRBJ1-6; abundance: medium-sized; v_gene: TRBV5-4; d_gene: -; len: 16
CDR3nt: TGTGCCAGCAGCTTTCAACAGTACAATGAGCAGTTCTTC; CDR3aa: CASSFQQYNEQFF; j_gene: TRBJ2-1; abundance: -; v_gene: TRBV7-2; d_gene: -; len: 13
CDR3nt: TGTGCCAGCAGCATCCGGGACAGGGGGCAGATCACTGAAGCTTTCTTT; CDR3aa: CASSIRDRGQITEAFF; j_gene: TRBJ1-1; abundance: -; v_gene: TRBV7-8; d_gene: TRBD1; len: 16
CDR3nt: TGCGCCAGCAGCTTCGACGGTGCTATGGGCTCTGGGGCCAACGTCCTGACTTTC; CDR3aa: CASSFDGAMGSGANVLTF; j_gene: TRBJ2-6; abundance: -; v_gene: TRBV5-1; d_gene: -; len: 18
CDR3nt: TGCGCCAGCGTTCTCCGGGACAGGGGGTACAATGAGCAGTTCTTC; CDR3aa: CASVLRDRGYNEQFF; j_gene: TRBJ2-1; abundance: -; v_gene: TRBV5-1; d_gene: TRBD1; len: 15
CDR3nt: TGTGCCAGCTCACCTTGGGGGGGCGCTGACACTGAAGCTTTCTTT; CDR3aa: CASSPWGGADTEAFF; j_gene: TRBJ1-1; abundance: -; v_gene: TRBV18; d_gene: -; len: 15
CDR3nt: TGTGCCAGCTCACAACAGGGAAATGGCTACACCTTC; CDR3aa: CASSQQGNGYTF; j_gene: TRBJ1-2; abundance: -; v_gene: TRBV18; d_gene: -; len: 12
CDR3nt: TGTGCCAGTAGTATAAGGTTCCGCGGAGACTATGGCTACACCTTC; CDR3aa: CASSIRFRGDYGYTF; j_gene: TRBJ1-2; abundance: -; v_gene: TRBV19; d_gene: -; len: 15
CDR3nt: TGCAGCGTTGCTTTATGGACACACTATGGCTACACCTTC; CDR3aa: CSVALWTHYGYTF; j_gene: TRBJ1-2; abundance: once; v_gene: TRBV29-1; d_gene: -; len: 13
CDR3nt: TGTGCCAGCAGCCAAGATCCGAGACTAGCGGGCCTCCTCAGGACCGGGGAGCTGTTTTTT; CDR3aa: CASSQDPRLAGLLRTGELFF; j_gene: TRBJ2-2; abundance: -; v_gene: TRBV14; d_gene: TRBD2; len: 20
CDR3nt: TGTGCCAGCTCACCCGTAACCAGGGTGAACACTGAAGCTTTCTTT; CDR3aa: CASSPVTRVNTEAFF; j_gene: TRBJ1-1; abundance: -; v_gene: TRBV18; d_gene: -; len: 15
CDR3nt: TGTGCCAGCAGTGACAGGGCGGGCGGAAACACCATATATTTT; CDR3aa: CASSDRAGGNTIYF; j_gene: TRBJ1-3; abundance: -; v_gene: TRBV25-1; d_gene: -; len: 14
CDR3nt: TGTGCCAGCAGTCCCACCTGGGACAGCTCCTACGAGCAGTACTTC; CDR3aa: CASSPTWDSSYEQYF; j_gene: TRBJ2-7; abundance: -; v_gene: TRBV11-1; d_gene: TRBD1; len: 15
CDR3nt: TGCAGCGCCGGGACAAACTACGAGCAGTACTTC; CDR3aa: CSAGTNYEQYF; j_gene: TRBJ2-7; abundance: -; v_gene: TRBV29-1; d_gene: -; len: 11
CDR3nt: TGTGCCACCAGCAGAAACGGGGGCACTGAAGCTTTCTTT; CDR3aa: CATSRNGGTEAFF; j_gene: TRBJ1-1; abundance: -; v_gene: TRBV15; d_gene: -; len: 13
CDR3nt: TGTGCCTCTAGGGGGAATACGGACTATGGCTACACCTTC; CDR3aa: CASRGNTDYGYTF; j_gene: TRBJ1-2; abundance: -; v_gene: TRBV10-3; d_gene: -; len: 13
CDR3nt: TGTGCCAGCAGCCAACTGGGGGCTAGCTCCTACAATGAGCAGTTCTTC; CDR3aa: CASSQLGASSYNEQFF; j_gene: TRBJ2-1; abundance: -; v_gene: TRBV4-2; d_gene: -; len: 16
CDR3nt: TGTGCCACCAGCAGAGGCGGGGTCCCCTATGGCTACACCTTC; CDR3aa: CATSRGGVPYGYTF; j_gene: TRBJ1-2; abundance: -; v_gene: TRBV15; d_gene: -; len: 14
CDR3nt: TGTGCTAGTGGTTTGGTGGCTAAAGAGACCCAGTACTTC; CDR3aa: CASGLVAKETQYF; j_gene: TRBJ2-5; abundance: -; v_gene: TRBV12-5; d_gene: -; len: 13
CDR3nt: TGCGCCAGCAGTGAGCCGGGACGGGGCACAGATACGCAGTATTTT; CDR3aa: CASSEPGRGTDTQYF; j_gene: TRBJ2-3; abundance: -; v_gene: TRBV10-1; d_gene: -; len: 15
CDR3nt: TGTGCCAGCTCACCGGGGGAAAACTATGGCTACACCTTC; CDR3aa: CASSPGENYGYTF; j_gene: TRBJ1-2; abundance: -; v_gene: TRBV18; d_gene: -; len: 13
CDR3nt: TGTGCCAGCAGTCCCACTCAGGGGAGAAACACCATATATTTT; CDR3aa: CASSPTQGRNTIYF; j_gene: TRBJ1-3; abundance: -; v_gene: TRBV6-1; d_gene: -; len: 14
CDR3nt: TGTGCCACCGGGCGTGGCGGTCCCTACAATGAGCAGTTCTTC; CDR3aa: CATGRGGPYNEQFF; j_gene: TRBJ2-1; abundance: -; v_gene: TRBV6-5; d_gene: -; len: 14
CDR3nt: TGTGCCAGCAGCTTAGGGGGGGCCGGACAGGGGAACTATGGCTACACCTTC; CDR3aa: CASSLGGAGQGNYGYTF; j_gene: TRBJ1-2; abundance: -; v_gene: TRBV7-2; d_gene: TRBD1; len: 17
CDR3nt: TGTGCCAGCTCACCCCAGGGGGGCAACACTGAAGCTTTCTTT; CDR3aa: CASSPQGGNTEAFF; j_gene: TRBJ1-1; abundance: few; v_gene: TRBV18; d_gene: TRBD1; len: 14